Below, 28 T cell receptor beta chains from the same sample are listed, as sequenced in a study of identical twins. MiXCR was run by TCRdb on the 5' RACE reads, yielding one entry per CDR3 protein. Of about 530,000 distinct CDR3 sequences in the sample, around 15% are singletons; the top ten hold roughly 0.43%. The same sample was also used in a study of yellow fever vaccine responses in identical twins.

Sequenced input: CD4+ T cells sorted from blood. These TCRs come from a young woman in good health.

This clonotype has more than one count but fewer than ten. The chain is built from TRBV3-1 and TRBJ2-5; D might be TRBD1 or TRBD2, each matching 5 bases. The CDR3 is 17 amino acids. Germline V lookup: CDR1 LGHDT, CDR2 YNNKEL (reference sequence). V was trimmed by 2 bases and J by 5 bases, leaving 21 bases between them. For the CDR3, the DNA is TGTGCCAGCAGCCAAACCCAGGGAACGGGGTTAGGTGAGACCCAGTACTTC. Residues: CASSQTQGTGLGETQYF.

This clonotype was observed a handful of times. This chain uses TRBV5-1 with TRBJ2-7; 7 bases match TRBD1. Germline CDR1 is SGHRS and CDR2 is YFSETQ. The V and J ends lost 3 bases and 0 bases, in that order; junction bases with no gene match: 6. CDR3 length: 15 amino acids. The CDR3 sequence is CASSSGQGDSYEQYV. Here the CDR3 DNA reads TGCGCCAGCAGCTCGGGGCAGGGGGACTCCTACGAGCAGTACGTC.

The J gene is TRBJ2-1, the V gene TRBV4-1, with 7 positions matching TRBD2. CDR1 is MGHRA and CDR2 is YSYEKL in the germline V gene. The ends lost 4 bases at V and 7 bases at J; junction bases unmatched: 4. The CDR3 extends over 13 amino acids. The DNA of the CDR3 is TGCGCCAGCAGCCGGACTAGAGGTAATGAGCAGTTCTTC. Encoded protein: CASSRTRGNEQFF.

In this sample, this clonotype turned up a few times. V is TRBV25-1 and J is TRBJ2-1, with 8 bases fitting TRBD2. The CDR3 has 15 residues. V was pared by 4 bases and J by 3 bases, with 5 bases of the junction left unmatched. Looked up from germline, CDR1 is MGHDK and CDR2 is SYGVNS. CDR3 sequence: CASSVIAGRYNEQFF. DNA for the CDR3: TGTGCCAGCAGTGTCATAGCGGGGCGCTACAATGAGCAGTTCTTC.

The gene calls are TRBV16 and TRBJ1-2, with no clear D. Germline loops: CDR1 KGHSY, CDR2 FQNENV. Trimming took off 0 bases at V and 5 bases at J, with 7 bases between the two ends. CDR3 length: 13 amino acids. DNA of the CDR3: TGTGCCAGCAGCCAATCCTCACAGTATGGCTACACCTTC. Encoded protein: CASSQSSQYGYTF.

This clonotype was recorded a few times. The J gene is TRBJ1-1, the V gene TRBV20-1, with 7 bases identical to TRBD1. Trimming cost V 5 bases and J 0 bases; bases outside gene matches: 3. CDR3 length equals 13 residues. Germline-derived CDR1 and CDR2 are DFQATT and SNEGSKA (reference sequence). This CDR3 is CSAVQGLNTEAFF. The CDR3 DNA sequence: TGCAGTGCTGTACAGGGGTTGAACACTGAAGCTTTCTTT.

The V and J genes are TRBV6-6 and TRBJ2-7; the D is unclear. CDR1 and CDR2 from the germline V gene are MNHNY and SVGAGI (reference sequence). The CDR3 has 8 residues. The V and J ends lost 10 bases and 7 bases respectively, with 5 bases between them. The CDR3 DNA is TGTGCCACGCAGGAGCAGTACTTC. Protein product: CATQEQYF.

The rearrangement links TRBV11-2 to TRBJ2-3; D assignment may be TRBD1 or TRBD2 (7 bases each). Trimming removed 1 base at V and 6 bases at J, with 17 bases between. Germline V gives CDR1 SGHAT, CDR2 FQNNGV. The CDR3 has 16 amino acids. The CDR3 spells CASSLVGQGGVDTQYF. Written as DNA, the CDR3 is TGTGCCAGCAGCTTAGTAGGGCAGGGGGGGGTGGATACGCAGTATTTT.

The chain carries TRBV2 and TRBJ2-1, with D unclear. Germline V gives CDR1 SNHLY, CDR2 FYNNEI. The V end lost 6 bases, the J end lost 5 bases, and 5 bases lay between the germline ends. This CDR3 has 11 residues. The CDR3 protein is CASSADNEQFF. CDR3 in DNA: TGTGCCAGCAGCGCGGACAATGAGCAGTTCTTC.

This clonotype was observed a handful of times. The J gene is TRBJ2-7, the V gene TRBV29-1; the D is unclear. CDR1 is SQVTM and CDR2 is ANQGSEA in the germline V gene. The ends were cut back, 7 bases at V and 2 bases at J, with 9 bases in the middle. The CDR3 runs to 11 residues. CDR3 in amino acids: CSAKGTYEQYF. Here the CDR3 DNA reads TGCAGCGCTAAAGGGACCTACGAGCAGTACTTC.

This clonotype was seen repeatedly, ten times or more. J is TRBJ1-1 and V is TRBV5-1; a weak D match, TRBD1 (5 bases). V lost 2 bases to trimming and J lost 4 bases, with 6 bases between them. CDR1 SGHRS and CDR2 YFSETQ come from the germline V gene. CDR3 length: 12 amino acids. CDR3 in amino acids: CASSLRGTEAFF. As DNA, the CDR3 is TGCGCCAGCAGCTTAAGGGGCACTGAAGCTTTCTTT.

The chain carries TRBV5-1 and TRBJ2-5; D not resolved. The CDR3 has 13 residues. The V gene lost 0 bases and the J gene lost 3 bases, with 6 bases spanning the gap. CDR1 SGHRS and CDR2 YFSETQ come from the germline V gene. CDR3 protein: CASSLEPKETQYF. CDR3 bases: TGCGCCAGCAGCTTGGAGCCAAAAGAGACCCAGTACTTC.

The sample holds a few counts of this clonotype. The chain combines TRBV12-3 or TRBV12-4 with TRBJ2-2; the D gene could be TRBD1 or TRBD2 (5 bases each). V gave up 1 base and J gave up 7 bases, with 16 bases separating them. The CDR3 has 16 residues. CDR3 sequence (DNA): TGTGCCAGCAGTTTAGAGACCCGGGCGAGGGGCGGGGAGCTGTTTTTT. It translates to CASSLETRARGGELFF.

This clonotype showed up just a few times. CDR3 nucleotides: TGCGCCAGTAAACGACTGGCCAACACCGGGGAGCTGTTTTTT. Its protein is CASKRLANTGELFF. The chain recombines TRBV5-1 with TRBJ2-2; D is unclear. CDR1 is SGHRS and CDR2 is YFSETQ in the germline V gene. The CDR3 is 14 amino acids. Trimming pared 8 bases from V and 2 bases from J, leaving 13 bases between.

This clonotype was seen many times. The rearrangement uses TRBV12-3 or TRBV12-4 and TRBJ1-1; 7 bases are shared with TRBD1. The ends lost 5 bases at V and 0 bases at J; junction bases unmatched: 6. This CDR3 contains 15 residues. In nucleotides, the CDR3 is TGTGCCAGCAGTAAAAGACAGGGATTGAACACTGAAGCTTTCTTT. The encoded protein is CASSKRQGLNTEAFF.

The chain has TRBV20-1 and TRBJ2-2, with TRBD2 identical over 9 bases. This CDR3 region has 16 residues. J was trimmed by 6 bases and V by 0 bases; bases with no gene match: 8. Germline assignment: CDR1 DFQATT and CDR2 SNEGSKA (reference sequence). CDR3 residues: CSARDLAGGFAGELFF. The CDR3 coding sequence is TGCAGTGCTAGAGATCTGGCGGGGGGGTTTGCCGGGGAGCTGTTTTTT.

This clonotype was counted a few times. J is TRBJ2-1 and V is TRBV3-1, with TRBD2 as a possible D gene (5 bases). Looked up from germline, CDR1 is LGHDT and CDR2 is YNNKEL (reference sequence). The germline V and J ends were trimmed by 0 bases and 1 base, with 7 bases remaining between them. The CDR3 length is 15 residues. The CDR3 is CASSQDGGSYNEQFF. In nucleotides, the CDR3 is TGTGCCAGCAGCCAAGATGGAGGTTCCTACAATGAGCAGTTCTTC.

The CDR3 spells CASRTGGAVGELFF. The CDR3 DNA sequence: TGTGCCAGCAGGACCGGGGGGGCAGTCGGGGAGCTGTTTTTT. This chain uses TRBV5-4 with TRBJ2-2, with 8 bases aligning to TRBD2. This CDR3 has 14 amino acids. V lost 5 bases to trimming and J lost 7 bases; unmatched junction nucleotides: 7. CDR1 SGHNT and CDR2 YYREEE come from the germline V gene (reference sequence).

This rearrangement joins TRBV7-9 to TRBJ2-7, with 15 bases lining up with TRBD2. There are 16 residues in the CDR3. CDR1 and CDR2 from the germline V gene are SEHNR and FQNEAQ (reference sequence). V was pared by 4 bases and J by 5 bases, with 6 bases of the junction left unmatched. CDR3 DNA: TGTGCCAGCAGCTACGGACTAGCGGGAGGGCTCGACGAGCAGTACTTC. This codes for CASSYGLAGGLDEQYF.

This clonotype turned up a few times. This rearrangement joins TRBV28 to TRBJ2-7; 8 bases are shared with TRBD1. This CDR3 spans 16 amino acids. V shed 4 bases, J shed 3 bases, and the junction held 11 bases outside the gene matches. Germline lookup yields CDR1 MDHEN and CDR2 SYDVKM. As DNA, the CDR3 is TGTGCCAGCAGTTCCCCCTCCGACAGGGGACTCTACGAGCAGTACTTC. It is translated as CASSSPSDRGLYEQYF.

This clonotype came up a few times. J is TRBJ2-3 and V is TRBV29-1, with a possible D match to TRBD2 (6 bases). This CDR3 region has 15 residues. CDR1 is SQVTM, CDR2 ANQGSEA, per germline. The V gene lost 4 bases and the J gene lost 2 bases, with 16 bases spanning the gap. The CDR3: CSVGGDGFPTDTQYF. CDR3 in DNA: TGCAGCGTTGGGGGGGATGGTTTTCCCACAGATACGCAGTATTTT.

There are a few counts of this clonotype. In DNA, the CDR3 is TGCAGTGCTAGAGTGAAAAGGAAAGAGACCCAGTACTTC. Amino acids: CSARVKRKETQYF. The chain links TRBV20-1 to TRBJ2-5; D gene ambiguous. Germline values: CDR1 DFQATT, CDR2 SNEGSKA (reference sequence). CDR3 size: 13 residues. Trimming took off 1 base at V and 3 bases at J, with 9 bases between the two ends.

This sequence joins TRBV7-2 and TRBJ1-1; D remains unclear. V gave up 2 bases and J gave up 2 bases, with 9 bases separating them. The germline CDR1 and CDR2 sequences are SGHTA and FQGNSA. The CDR3 has 14 residues. Here the CDR3 DNA reads TGTGCCAGCAGCTTAAGTGAAATAAACACTGAAGCTTTCTTT. This sequence encodes CASSLSEINTEAFF.

This clonotype was seen more than once but under ten times. This rearrangement joins TRBV2 to TRBJ2-3; no clear D gene. Germline CDR1 SNHLY, CDR2 FYNNEI. The length of the CDR3 is 14 residues. The germline V and J ends were trimmed by 8 bases and 0 bases, with 12 bases remaining between them. Written as DNA, the CDR3 is TGTGCCAGCGGCCCGACAACTAGCACAGATACGCAGTATTTT. Translating gives CASGPTTSTDTQYF.

This clonotype appeared a few times. Written as DNA, the CDR3 is TGCGCCAGCAGCACCGGGACAGGGATTTCTGTAAACATTCAGTACTTC. Its translation is CASSTGTGISVNIQYF. This sequence joins TRBV5-1 and TRBJ2-4, with TRBD1 matching over 9 bases. J was trimmed by 6 bases and V by 4 bases; bases with no gene match: 11. Germline V gives CDR1 SGHRS, CDR2 YFSETQ. The CDR3 runs to 16 residues.

This clonotype has more than one count but fewer than ten. The chain couples TRBV12-3 or TRBV12-4 to TRBJ2-7; tentatively, D is TRBD2 (6 bases). The CDR3 spans 13 residues. Trimming left V 4 bases short and J 3 bases short, with 10 bases between. The CDR3 spells CASSSAGLYEQYF. CDR3 DNA: TGTGCCAGCAGTTCGGCGGGACTCTACGAGCAGTACTTC.

This clonotype was observed many times. CDR3 loop: CASSLPEPGNTEAFF. CDR3 nucleotides: TGTGCCAGCAGTTTACCAGAACCGGGGAACACTGAAGCTTTCTTT. V usage is TRBV12-3 or TRBV12-4 and J usage is TRBJ1-1; D remains unclear. The V end was cut by 2 bases, the J end by 1 base, with 11 bases between. There are 15 residues in the CDR3.

The chain links TRBV20-1 to TRBJ1-2; 9 bases line up with TRBD1. Germline values: CDR1 DFQATT, CDR2 SNEGSKA (reference sequence). The trim removed 6 bases at V and 6 bases at J, leaving 5 bases unmatched. The CDR3 consists of 12 residues. The CDR3 here is CSAPGQGHGYTF. The DNA for the CDR3 is TGCAGTGCCCCGGGACAGGGTCATGGCTACACCTTC.